The 7 T cell receptor beta chains below all came from one sample that was sequenced in a study of cytomegalovirus exposure and HLA in healthy donors. The PCR was carried out with 60 Vbeta primers and 13 Jbeta primers. The method was immunoSEQ multiplex PCR; TCRdb's version includes in-frame clones alone and lacks a portion of them. The sample contains some 150,000 clones, 65% to 90% of which appear only once. The sample taken for sequencing was PBMCs. The receptors come from a female donor in good health and CMV-seronegative.

J is TRBJ2-7 and V is TRBV11-3, with 9 bases fitting TRBD1. This CDR3 has 13 amino acids. V shed 5 bases and J 3 bases; nucleotides not matched to a gene: 2. Germline-derived CDR1 and CDR2 are SGHNT and YENEEA. The CDR3, as DNA: TGTGCCAGCAGCCGGACAGGGGACTACGAGCAGTACTTC. As protein: CASSRTGDYEQYF.

This clone showed up just once. The rearrangement joins TRBV19 to TRBJ1-5; TRBD1 aligns across 7 bases. The CDR3 spans 13 residues. The trim removed 6 bases at V and 6 bases at J, leaving 5 bases unmatched. Germline CDR1 and CDR2: LNHDA and SQIVND (reference sequence). The CDR3 DNA reads as TGTGCCAGTAGCGACAGGGAGGTTCAGCCCCAGCATTTT. This encodes CASSDREVQPQHF.

This clone showed up just once. V gene TRBV29-1 combines with J gene TRBJ2-1; 7 bases are a match to TRBD2. V dropped 6 bases and J dropped 9; count of bases not matched to a gene: 5. The CDR3 is made up of 11 amino acids. Per the germline V gene, CDR1 is SQVTM and CDR2 is ANQGSEA. The CDR3 DNA is TGCAGCGTCGCAGGGAGGGTTGAGCAGTTCTTC. This translates into CSVAGRVEQFF.

This chain uses TRBV7-6 with TRBJ2-3; possible D gene TRBD2, 5 bases. The germline V gene has CDR1 SGHVS and CDR2 FNYEAQ. This CDR3 region has 13 residues. V lost 0 bases, J lost 6 bases, and 7 bases lay in between. CDR3 sequence (DNA): TGTGCCAGCAGCTTAGCCGTAGCGGATACGCAGTATTTT. Translation gives CASSLAVADTQYF.

This chain connects TRBV29-1 to TRBJ2-2; 9 bases align to TRBD2. The V and J ends lost 0 bases and 0 bases, in that order; junction bases with no gene match: 2. This CDR3 spans 16 amino acids. Germline assignment: CDR1 SQVTM and CDR2 ANQGSEA. Written as DNA, the CDR3 is TGCAGCGTTGAAGATAGGACTAGCGCGAACACCGGGGAGCTGTTTTTT. As protein: CSVEDRTSANTGELFF.

This chain connects TRBV7-9 to TRBJ1-5; possible D gene TRBD1, 5 bases. The length of the CDR3 is 14 residues. Germline-derived CDR1 and CDR2 are SEHNR and FQNEAQ (reference sequence). V was trimmed by 2 bases and J by 3 bases, leaving 8 bases between them. The CDR3, as DNA: TGTGCCAGCAGCTTAACGGACAACAATCAGCCCCAGCATTTT. It is translated as CASSLTDNNQPQHF.

On this clone: A junction end diverges from the germline sequence, so it may reflect a read error. The chain links TRBV7-7 to TRBJ2-1; TRBD2 might be the D (5 bases). Germline V lookup: CDR1 SSHAT, CDR2 FNYEAQ (reference sequence). The CDR3 totals 12 residues. CDR3 sequence reads: CASSLLEGEQFF. In nucleotides, the CDR3 is TGTGCTAGCAGCTTGCTAGAGGGTGAGCAGTTCTTC.